Each of the 30 T cell receptor beta chains below was sequenced from the same sample in a study of T cells of healthy individuals. TCRdb itself ran the 5' RACE reads through MiXCR, one entry per CDR3 protein. The sample yields around 83,000 distinct CDR3 sequences, approximately 4.7% seen once. These receptors came from a female donor in good health.

This clonotype was seen ten or more times. The V call is TRBV7-2, the J call TRBJ2-3; D is undetermined. Germline V gene data show CDR1 as SGHTA and CDR2 as FQGNSA. Deletions cut 2 bases from V and 5 bases from J, with 14 bases between. The CDR3 runs to 15 residues. The CDR3 loop reads CASSLLRAPGDTQYF. In DNA form, the CDR3 reads TGTGCCAGCAGCTTATTAAGGGCTCCGGGAGATACGCAGTATTTT. The entire variable domain, with the rest obtained from reference TRBV7-2 and TRBJ2-3, is as follows: GAGVSQSPSNKVTEKGKDVELRCDPISGHTALYWYRQSLGQGLEFLIYFQGNSAPDKSGLPSDRFSAERTGGSVSTLTIQRTQQEDSAVYLCASSLLRAPGDTQYFGPGTRLTVL.

The CDR3 sequence: CASTNGESYGYTF. The DNA for the CDR3 is TGTGCCAGCACCAATGGGGAGTCCTATGGCTACACCTTC. The V and J genes are TRBV6-5 and TRBJ1-2; D call uncertain. The germline gives CDR1 MNHEY, CDR2 SVGAGI. CDR3 length: 13 amino acids. V was cut by 7 bases and J by 4 bases, with 13 bases left in between.

This clonotype was counted ten times or more. This rearrangement joins TRBV12-3 or TRBV12-4 to TRBJ2-3, with D unclear. The V end lost 6 bases, the J end lost 2 bases, and 9 bases lay between the germline ends. The CDR3 is made up of 13 amino acids. The DNA for the CDR3 is TGTGCCAGCAGACCAGACACCACAGATACGCAGTATTTT. Translation: CASRPDTTDTQYF.

The chain links TRBV4-2 to TRBJ2-2, with 8 bases matching TRBD1. This CDR3 is built from 14 residues. CDR1 is LGHNA and CDR2 is YNFKEQ in the germline V gene. V gave up 4 bases and J gave up 3 bases; unmatched junction bases: 1. The CDR3 DNA is TGTGCCAGCAGCCCGGGACAGGACACCGGGGAGCTGTTTTTT. It encodes CASSPGQDTGELFF.

This clonotype came up a few times. This chain uses TRBV3-1 with TRBJ1-5; D is undetermined. CDR3 length: 14 amino acids. V gave up 1 base and J gave up 4 bases, with 8 bases separating them. Per germline, CDR1 LGHDT and CDR2 YNNKEL (reference sequence). The CDR3 sequence: CASSQGRANQPQHF. The CDR3 nucleotides are TGTGCCAGCAGCCAAGGCCGGGCAAATCAGCCCCAGCATTTT.

This clonotype was counted ten times or more. The chain carries TRBV28 and TRBJ2-3, with D perhaps matching TRBD1 or TRBD2 (5 bases each). The CDR3 runs 12 residues. V lost 5 bases to trimming and J lost 9 bases, with 12 bases between them. Germline lookup yields CDR1 MDHEN and CDR2 SYDVKM. CDR3 loop: CASSEGFQTQYF. The CDR3 coding sequence is TGTGCCAGCAGTGAGGGGTTTCAGACGCAGTATTTT.

This clonotype was counted many times. The V call is TRBV6-1, the J call TRBJ2-5, with unresolved D. The CDR3 totals 16 residues. Looked up from germline, CDR1 is MNHNS and CDR2 is SASEGT. Trimming removed 3 bases from V and 4 bases from J, with 18 bases in between. The CDR3 nucleotides read TGTGCCAGCAGTGAGCGTAAGGGAATTTCATTAGAGACCCAGTACTTC. Protein sequence: CASSERKGISLETQYF.

This clonotype was detected many times. The rearrangement joins TRBV27 to TRBJ1-5; D may be TRBD1 (5 bases). Trimming removed 5 bases at V and 4 bases at J, with 21 bases between. CDR3 length: 17 amino acids. Germline CDR1 reads MNHEY; CDR2 reads SMNVEV (reference sequence). This CDR3 is CASSPYPPGTSNQPQHF. The CDR3 coding sequence is TGTGCCAGCAGTCCTTATCCCCCCGGGACCTCGAATCAGCCCCAGCATTTT.

The chain carries TRBV7-8 and TRBJ2-3; TRBD1 matches 7 bases. The CDR3 sequence is 16 residues long. J lost 4 bases, V lost 1 base, and 8 bases had no gene match. Germline values: CDR1 SGHVS, CDR2 FQNEAQ. The CDR3 sequence is CASSLGQGIWADTQYF. CDR3 bases: TGTGCCAGCAGCTTAGGACAGGGCATTTGGGCAGATACGCAGTATTTT.

This chain links TRBV20-1 with TRBJ2-1, with D hard to call. CDR3 length: 13 amino acids. Trimming removed 0 bases from V and 8 bases from J, with 11 bases in between. Germline V CDR1 and CDR2: DFQATT, SNEGSKA (reference sequence). This chain's CDR3 is CSAREVPLYEQFF. In DNA form, the CDR3 reads TGCAGTGCTAGAGAAGTCCCACTCTATGAGCAGTTCTTC.

The sample holds many counts of this clonotype. The V and J genes are TRBV29-1 and TRBJ2-2; D call uncertain. CDR1 SQVTM and CDR2 ANQGSEA come from the germline V gene. Trimming removed 5 bases from V and 3 bases from J, with 10 bases in between. The CDR3 consists of 13 residues. CDR3 coding DNA: TGCAGCGTTTCTGATCGTGACACCGGGGAGCTGTTTTTT. Protein product: CSVSDRDTGELFF.

This clonotype was counted many times. This chain uses TRBV11-2 with TRBJ1-5; D uncertain. Trimming shortened V by 0 bases and J by 3 bases, and 9 bases separated the two germline ends. The CDR3 sequence is 15 residues long. CDR1 and CDR2 (germline): SGHAT, FQNNGV. The CDR3 spells CASSLDGRDNQPQHF. The CDR3 bases are TGTGCCAGCAGCTTAGATGGCCGAGACAATCAGCCCCAGCATTTT.

Of note for this clonotype: Given a much more abundant clone one base away, this may be a read error. The chain is built from TRBV2 and TRBJ1-2; no firm D call. CDR1 is SNHLY and CDR2 is FYNNEI in the germline V gene. This CDR3 comprises 13 residues. V shed 5 bases and J shed 4 bases, with 11 bases lying between them. For the CDR3, the DNA is TGTGCCAGCAGTAACGACGGGTCCTATGGCTACACCTTC. As protein: CASSNDGSYGYTF. Filled out from reference TRBV2 and TRBJ1-2, the complete variable domain reads EPEVTQTPSHQVTQMGQEVILRCVPISNHLYFYWYRQILGQKVEFLVSFYNNEISEKSEIFDDQFSVERPDGSNFTLKIRSTKLEDSAMYFCASSNDGSYGYTFGSGTRLTVV.

This clonotype was observed at least ten times. The V and J genes are TRBV6-2 or TRBV6-3 and TRBJ2-5, with unresolved D. Deletions cut 8 bases from V and 4 bases from J, with 14 bases between. The CDR3 runs 13 residues. The germline gives CDR1 MNHEY, CDR2 SVGEGT. CDR3 bases: TGTGCCAGCTGGGGATTTCAGTCAGAGACCCAGTACTTC. Its protein product is CASWGFQSETQYF.

As for this clonotype: Since a much larger clone is just one base distant, this may be a read error. The chain links TRBV5-1 to TRBJ1-1; D might be TRBD1 (6 bases). Per the germline V gene, CDR1 is SGHRS and CDR2 is YFSETQ. The CDR3 length is 14 residues. CDR3 coding DNA: TGCGCCAACAGCCGTCCGACAGGGAACACTGAAGCTTTCTTT. It encodes CANSRPTGNTEAFF.

This clonotype appeared many times. This chain links TRBV3-1 with TRBJ2-1, with unresolved D. Trimming pared 1 base from V and 16 bases from J, leaving 11 bases between. The CDR3 spans 11 residues. Germline-derived CDR1 and CDR2 are LGHDT and YNNKEL (reference sequence). CDR3 sequence (DNA): TGTGCCAGCAGCCAAGTAAGAGACATTTTCTTC. Encoded protein: CASSQVRDIFF.

This clonotype was recorded many times. The chain combines TRBV5-4 with TRBJ2-5; a possible D gene is TRBD2 (5 bases). Trimming took 3 bases from V and 4 from J, leaving 7 bases between them. Germline CDR1 SGHNT, CDR2 YYREEE (reference sequence). This CDR3 comprises 12 residues. CDR3 loop: CASSYGVETQYF. The CDR3 nucleotides are TGTGCCAGCAGCTACGGGGTAGAGACCCAGTACTTC.

The rearrangement links TRBV29-1 to TRBJ1-5, with 12 nucleotides matching TRBD1. In germline, CDR1 is SQVTM, CDR2 ANQGSEA. The CDR3 consists of 13 residues. With 8 bases clipped from V and 6 bases from J, the junction kept 5 bases outside the gene matches. CDR3 sequence: CSWGQGAGQPQHF. The CDR3 nucleotides read TGCAGCTGGGGACAGGGGGCGGGTCAGCCCCAGCATTTT.

There are a few counts of this clonotype. V and J are TRBV4-3 and TRBJ2-4, with 8 bases fitting TRBD2. J gave up 3 bases and V 1 base, and 11 bases lay outside the gene matches. From germline, CDR1 is LGHNA and CDR2 YSLEER. This CDR3 spans 18 amino acids. The CDR3 reads CASSQVSAGVSNKNIQYF. CDR3 in DNA: TGCGCCAGCAGCCAAGTTTCAGCGGGAGTATCTAACAAAAACATTCAGTACTTC.

This clonotype was seen a handful of times. J is TRBJ1-5 and V is TRBV29-1, with D perhaps matching TRBD1 (5 bases). V was shortened by 5 bases and J by 4 bases, with 12 bases between the two germline ends. The germline gives CDR1 SQVTM, CDR2 ANQGSEA. The CDR3 has 13 residues. The CDR3 nucleotides are TGCAGCGTTTGGGACGGAGCTAATCAGCCCCAGCATTTT. Translation: CSVWDGANQPQHF.

This chain links TRBV12-3 or TRBV12-4 with TRBJ2-4, with 9 bases fitting TRBD2. Trimming cost V 7 bases and J 4 bases; bases outside gene matches: 5. The length of the CDR3 is 14 residues. CDR3 protein: CASTLGLAKNIQYF. The CDR3 nucleotides are TGTGCCAGCACCTTGGGACTAGCAAAAAACATTCAGTACTTC.

This clonotype has more than one count but fewer than ten. V usage is TRBV7-9 and J usage is TRBJ2-4; 8 bases match TRBD1. Per germline, CDR1 SEHNR and CDR2 FQNEAQ (reference sequence). With 5 bases clipped from V and 7 bases from J, the junction kept 4 bases outside the gene matches. The CDR3 consists of 13 residues. CDR3 sequence: CASSPDRGNIQYF. In DNA, the CDR3 is TGTGCCAGCAGCCCCGACAGGGGTAACATTCAGTACTTC.

In this sample, this clonotype turned up once. The chain joins TRBV20-1 to TRBJ2-1; tentative D call: TRBD1 (5 bases). The DNA matches TRBJ2-7 better at its end, which makes the J call doubtful. Germline V gene data show CDR1 as DFQATT and CDR2 as SNEGSKA (reference sequence). The CDR3 is 16 residues long. CDR3 amino acids: CSARAKGPLNYNEQYF. The CDR3 DNA is TGCAGTGCTAGAGCCAAGGGGCCGCTAAACTACAATGAGCAGTACTTC.

This clonotype was detected ten times or more. The chain is built from TRBV18 and TRBJ2-7; D ambiguous. The V end was cut by 2 bases, the J end by 0 bases, with 5 bases between. The CDR3 extends over 13 amino acids. The germline V gene encodes CDR1 KGHSH and CDR2 LQKENI. CDR3 in amino acids: CASSPGNSYEQYF. The CDR3 nucleotides read TGTGCCAGCTCACCAGGGAACTCCTACGAGCAGTACTTC.

This clonotype occurred many times. The genes are TRBV6-2 or TRBV6-3 and TRBJ1-1; no clear D gene. Germline V gene lookup returns CDR1 MNHEY and CDR2 SVGEGT. Between the trimmed V and J ends, which lost 9 bases and 5 bases, there was a span of 13 bases. The CDR3 covers 12 residues. In DNA form, the CDR3 reads TGTGCCAGTCAGGACGGTGGGACTGAAGCTTTCTTT. Translating it yields CASQDGGTEAFF.

This clonotype was observed at least ten times. This sequence joins TRBV19 and TRBJ1-5, with 7 positions matching TRBD1. With 4 bases clipped from V and 5 bases from J, the junction kept 2 bases outside the gene matches. Germline V gene sequence: CDR1 LNHDA, CDR2 SQIVND (reference sequence). The CDR3 contains 13 residues. The CDR3: CASSNTGDQPQHF. CDR3 nucleotide sequence: TGTGCCAGTAGTAACACAGGGGATCAGCCCCAGCATTTT.

The sample holds a few counts of this clonotype. The rearrangement uses TRBV3-1 and TRBJ2-1, with 12 bases matching TRBD1. The junction had 3 bases not matched to a gene; V was cut back by 4 bases and J by 5 bases. The CDR3 totals 15 residues. Per germline, CDR1 LGHDT and CDR2 YNNKEL (reference sequence). CDR3 in DNA: TGTGCCAGCAGCCTCCGGGACAGGGGGCACAATGAGCAGTTCTTC. Translating gives CASSLRDRGHNEQFF.

This clonotype appeared a few times. Here the CDR3 DNA reads TGCGCCAGCAGCCAAATTGGGGGTAATGAGCAGTTCTTC. This sequence encodes CASSQIGGNEQFF. V gene TRBV4-1 combines with J gene TRBJ2-1; D might be TRBD1 or TRBD2, each matching 5 bases. V was shortened by 2 bases and J by 7 bases, with 9 bases between the two germline ends. Germline lookup yields CDR1 MGHRA and CDR2 YSYEKL. The CDR3 totals 13 residues.

This clonotype was seen at least ten times. This chain connects TRBV2 to TRBJ1-2; weak D call: TRBD1 (6 bases). The CDR3 is 15 amino acids. With 5 bases removed from V and 0 bases from J, the gap between germline ends came to 13 bases. CDR1 and CDR2 (germline): SNHLY, FYNNEI. The CDR3: CASSKDSATNYGYTF. The CDR3 DNA follows: TGTGCCAGCAGTAAGGACAGCGCTACTAACTATGGCTACACCTTC.

This clonotype was seen at least ten times. The chain is built from TRBV15 and TRBJ1-1; D remains unclear. Germline V lookup: CDR1 LNHNV, CDR2 YYDKDF (reference sequence). This CDR3 is 15 amino acids long. V lost 0 bases and J 5 bases, leaving 13 bases between the germline ends. CDR3 amino acids: CATSRDLVRETEAFF. The DNA for the CDR3 is TGTGCCACCAGCAGAGATCTGGTCCGGGAGACTGAAGCTTTCTTT.